This T cell receptor (beta chain) was captured in a study of T cells in Graves' hyperthyroidism and ophthalmopathy. Study-level results: Before onset, by a median of around six months, the model predicted ophthalmopathy. Most clonotypes expanded in thyroid above 0.001 were likewise present in blood.

This clonotype was seen a handful of times. Antigen specificity is unknown. Looked up from germline, CDR1 is LGHNT and CDR2 is FRNRAP. Trimming cost V 5 bases and J 2 bases; bases outside gene matches: 7. The CDR3 spans 17 residues. It was RNA transcripts that yielded the amplified TCR beta CDR3 regions. First-round RT-PCR with HTBI primers amplified the TCR CDR3 region. TCRdb re-analysed the multiplex PCR reads in MiXCR, keeping a single row per CDR3 protein. The sample includes fewer than 900,000 distinct CDR3 sequences, roughly a sixth of them seen just once. Patients were aged 18 to 65, had disease duration under 2 months, and had newly diagnosed hyperthyroidism. PBMCs were derived from approximately 10 ml fresh peripheral blood.

The receptor was isolated from a woman aged 50 to 60 with Graves' hyperthyroidism that later progressed to Graves' ophthalmopathy. Sequences were obtained from blood. V usage is TRBV12-5 and J usage is TRBJ2-3; the match to TRBD2 covers 13 bases. As DNA, the CDR3 is TGTGCTAGTGGTCCCGGACTAGCGGGGGTCCTCACAGATACGCAGTATTTT. It codes for CASGPGLAGVLTDTQYF.